This T cell receptor beta chain emerged from a study of technical replicates of blood from several donors (dated by TCRdb to about 2017). To prepare the library, the immunoSEQ multiplex PCR assay was applied. In its TCRdb copy, this immuneACCESS table keeps in-frame sequences only and misses some clones. Where compared with another copy, unresolved V genes explain less than half of these, and the others have no known cause. The sample data list approximately 81,000 clones, and roughly four fifths of these were observed just once. About 4% of the sample rests with the top ten. The cysteine opens and the phenylalanine closes a CDR3 of 13 amino acids. The entry retains the CDR3 DNA only, 39 bases that are in frame from base 1. CDR1 and CDR2, looked up from the germline V gene (reference sequence), are PRHDT and FYEKMQ. V is pared back by 8 bases and J by 0 bases, with 10 bases lying between the germline termini.

In the case of this clone: Its antigen specificity is not known. One base away there is no much larger clone; base qualities are not given.

The rearranged segments are TRBV13 and TRBJ1-1, with no D gene named confidently. Material for sequencing was PBMCs. This sequence was found in a human donor in good health. Some clones in this sample may be carry-over from other donors' samples. The CDR3 here reads CASSLSMNTEAFF. In nucleotides, the sequence is TGTGCCAGCTCGTTATCTATGAACACTGAAGCTTTCTTT.